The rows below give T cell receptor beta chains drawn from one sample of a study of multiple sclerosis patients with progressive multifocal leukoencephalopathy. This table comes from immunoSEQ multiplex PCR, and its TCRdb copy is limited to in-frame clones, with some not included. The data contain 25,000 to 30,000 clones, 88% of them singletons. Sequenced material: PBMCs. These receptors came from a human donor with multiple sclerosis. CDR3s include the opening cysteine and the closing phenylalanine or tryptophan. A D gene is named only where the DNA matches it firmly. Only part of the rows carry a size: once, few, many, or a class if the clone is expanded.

CDR3nt: TGTGCCAGCAGCTTTAACGGGGGAGGGCAGTTCTTC
CDR3aa: CASSFNGGGQFF
abundance: .
j_gene: TRBJ2-1
d_gene: .
v_gene: TRBV7-2

CDR3nt: TGTGCCAGCAGCGTTGGGGGAAGCACAGATACGCAGTATTTT
CDR3aa: CASSVGGSTDTQYF
abundance: .
j_gene: TRBJ2-3
d_gene: .
v_gene: TRBV9

CDR3nt: TGCAGCGTTGTGTGGGGGATTACGGGCGCAGTTATTTACCACGAGCAGTACTTC
CDR3aa: CSVVWGITGAVIYHEQYF
abundance: .
j_gene: TRBJ2-7
d_gene: .
v_gene: TRBV29-1

CDR3nt: TGTGCCAGCAGCTTCCGGGACGGGCACAATGAGCAGTTCTTC
CDR3aa: CASSFRDGHNEQFF
abundance: once
j_gene: TRBJ2-1
d_gene: .
v_gene: TRBV7-8

CDR3nt: TGTGCCAGCAGTGTACAGGGGTATAGCAATCAGCCCCAGCATTTT
CDR3aa: CASSVQGYSNQPQHF
abundance: .
j_gene: TRBJ1-5
d_gene: TRBD1
v_gene: TRBV27

CDR3nt: TGTGCCAGCAGTTTCCACACCGGTAAAGAGACCCAGTACTTC
CDR3aa: CASSFHTGKETQYF
abundance: .
j_gene: TRBJ2-5
d_gene: .
v_gene: TRBV28

CDR3nt: TGTGCCACCTCAGGGATTCCAACCTTATTCTCTGGAAACACCATATATTTT
CDR3aa: CATSGIPTLFSGNTIYF
abundance: .
j_gene: TRBJ1-3
d_gene: .
v_gene: TRBV19

CDR3nt: TGTGCCATCAGTGAGTCGAACTACGAGCAGTACTTC
CDR3aa: CAISESNYEQYF
abundance: .
j_gene: TRBJ2-7
d_gene: .
v_gene: TRBV10-3

CDR3nt: TGTGCCAGCAGTGAATACCAACGGACCACTGAAGCTTTCTTT
CDR3aa: CASSEYQRTTEAFF
abundance: .
j_gene: TRBJ1-1
d_gene: .
v_gene: TRBV2

CDR3nt: TGTGCCAGCAGCGCCCGGGACGGGCTGAACACTGAAGCTTTCTTT
CDR3aa: CASSARDGLNTEAFF
abundance: .
j_gene: TRBJ1-1
d_gene: .
v_gene: TRBV9

CDR3nt: TGTGCCAGCAGCTTAGTGGGCCAGGGCTTTGGCAATGAGCAGTTCTTC
CDR3aa: CASSLVGQGFGNEQFF
abundance: .
j_gene: TRBJ2-1
d_gene: .
v_gene: TRBV7-2

CDR3nt: TGTGCCAGCAGCGTAGGGGCAGGGGAGCATGGCTACACCTTC
CDR3aa: CASSVGAGEHGYTF
abundance: .
j_gene: TRBJ1-2
d_gene: .
v_gene: TRBV9

CDR3nt: TGTGCCAGCAGCGTAGGGAGCTCTGGGGCCGGGGAGCTGTTTTTT
CDR3aa: CASSVGSSGAGELFF
abundance: .
j_gene: TRBJ2-2
d_gene: .
v_gene: TRBV9

CDR3nt: TGTGCCAGCTCGACGGTGCCCGGGACAGATACGCAGTATTTT
CDR3aa: CASSTVPGTDTQYF
abundance: .
j_gene: TRBJ2-3
d_gene: .
v_gene: TRBV6-4

CDR3nt: TGTGCCAGCAGCTTACGGGGTGGGAGCACAGATACGCAGTATTTT
CDR3aa: CASSLRGGSTDTQYF
abundance: .
j_gene: TRBJ2-3
d_gene: .
v_gene: TRBV7-2

CDR3nt: TGTGCCAGCAGGCCCGGGACAGGGGACTACGAGCAGTACTTC
CDR3aa: CASRPGTGDYEQYF
abundance: .
j_gene: TRBJ2-7
d_gene: TRBD1
v_gene: TRBV7-9

CDR3nt: TGTGCCAGCAGTGAAGTTAGGGGGCGCGGAGAGACCCAGTACTTC
CDR3aa: CASSEVRGRGETQYF
abundance: .
j_gene: TRBJ2-5
d_gene: TRBD1
v_gene: TRBV6-1

CDR3nt: TGTGCCAGTAAAGGAGAGACAGGGTCCAATGAGCAGTTCTTC
CDR3aa: CASKGETGSNEQFF
abundance: .
j_gene: TRBJ2-1
d_gene: TRBD1
v_gene: TRBV19

CDR3nt: TGTGCCAGTAGTATACGTAGGACAGATTATGGCTACACCTTC
CDR3aa: CASSIRRTDYGYTF
abundance: .
j_gene: TRBJ1-2
d_gene: .
v_gene: TRBV19

CDR3nt: TGTGCCAGCTCAGGGACAGGGGGCTTTTCCTACAATGAGCAGTTCTTC
CDR3aa: CASSGTGGFSYNEQFF
abundance: few
j_gene: TRBJ2-1
d_gene: TRBD1
v_gene: TRBV18

CDR3nt: TGTGCCGTAGACACTGGTGGAAACACCATATATTTT
CDR3aa: CAVDTGGNTIYF
abundance: .
j_gene: TRBJ1-3
d_gene: .
v_gene: TRBV30

CDR3nt: TGCGCCAGCAGCCAAGGGTGGGGCCCCTACCGCACAGATACGCAGTATTTT
CDR3aa: CASSQGWGPYRTDTQYF
abundance: .
j_gene: TRBJ2-3
d_gene: .
v_gene: TRBV4-1

CDR3nt: TGTGCCAGCAGTTTAAAGGGCGCCTACGAGCAGTACTTC
CDR3aa: CASSLKGAYEQYF
abundance: few
j_gene: TRBJ2-7
d_gene: .
v_gene: TRBV27

CDR3nt: TGTGCCAGCTCGCAAACATTAGGGGTCCTCTCCTACGAGCAGTACTTC
CDR3aa: CASSQTLGVLSYEQYF
abundance: .
j_gene: TRBJ2-7
d_gene: .
v_gene: TRBV18

CDR3nt: TGCAGCGTTGAAACCGGGGAGGAGACCCAGTACTTC
CDR3aa: CSVETGEETQYF
abundance: .
j_gene: TRBJ2-5
d_gene: .
v_gene: TRBV29-1

CDR3nt: TGCGCCAGCAGCCAAGAGCAGCGGGGACCGCAGTATTTT
CDR3aa: CASSQEQRGPQYF
abundance: once
j_gene: TRBJ2-3
d_gene: TRBD2
v_gene: TRBV4-3

CDR3nt: TGCAGTGCTAGTGAATTCTACGAGCAGTACTTC
CDR3aa: CSASEFYEQYF
abundance: once
j_gene: TRBJ2-7
d_gene: .
v_gene: TRBV20-1

CDR3nt: TGCGCCAGCAGCTTGGAAACAGGGTCGATGGGTGGCTACACCTTC
CDR3aa: CASSLETGSMGGYTF
abundance: .
j_gene: TRBJ1-2
d_gene: .
v_gene: TRBV5-1

CDR3nt: TGTGCCATCAGTCAAACTAGCGGGGGACAAGAGACCCAGTACTTC
CDR3aa: CAISQTSGGQETQYF
abundance: .
j_gene: TRBJ2-5
d_gene: TRBD2
v_gene: TRBV10-3

CDR3nt: TGTGCCAGCTCACCTGTGGAGGGCTCTCAGCCCCAGCATTTT
CDR3aa: CASSPVEGSQPQHF
abundance: .
j_gene: TRBJ1-5
d_gene: .
v_gene: TRBV18

CDR3nt: TGTGCCAGCAGTGAGGGGACACCCGGACGTGTAGGTGAAAAACTGTTTTTT
CDR3aa: CASSEGTPGRVGEKLFF
abundance: .
j_gene: TRBJ1-4
d_gene: .
v_gene: TRBV6-1

CDR3nt: TGTGCCACCAGCCTAACACCACCGCCCGGGGAGCTGTTTTTT
CDR3aa: CATSLTPPPGELFF
abundance: .
j_gene: TRBJ2-2
d_gene: .
v_gene: TRBV15

CDR3nt: TGTGCCAGCAGCCAAGAAGTGAGCGCCTACCTCACAGATACGCAGTATTTT
CDR3aa: CASSQEVSAYLTDTQYF
abundance: .
j_gene: TRBJ2-3
d_gene: .
v_gene: TRBV4-2

CDR3nt: TGTGCCAGCCTCCGGACAGGGGTCACGAACACTGAAGCTTTCTTT
CDR3aa: CASLRTGVTNTEAFF
abundance: .
j_gene: TRBJ1-1
d_gene: TRBD1
v_gene: TRBV2

CDR3nt: TGTGCCATCAGTGGGAGAGGGGGCGAAGAGACCCAGTACTTC
CDR3aa: CAISGRGGEETQYF
abundance: .
j_gene: TRBJ2-5
d_gene: TRBD1
v_gene: TRBV10-3

CDR3nt: TGTGCCAGCAGCGTGGGACAGCAAGAGACCCAGTACTTC
CDR3aa: CASSVGQQETQYF
abundance: once
j_gene: TRBJ2-5
d_gene: TRBD1
v_gene: TRBV9

CDR3nt: TGTGCCTGGATGAGGGGCTCCTATAATTCACCCCTCCACTTT
CDR3aa: CAWMRGSYNSPLHF
abundance: .
j_gene: TRBJ1-6
d_gene: .
v_gene: TRBV30

CDR3nt: TGCGCCAGCAGGATCGGACAGGGGGACGGAAACACCATATATTTT
CDR3aa: CASRIGQGDGNTIYF
abundance: .
j_gene: TRBJ1-3
d_gene: TRBD1
v_gene: TRBV5-1

CDR3nt: TGTGCCATCAGTCTCGGGACAGGGGGCTCTTCACCCCTCCACTTT
CDR3aa: CAISLGTGGSSPLHF
abundance: .
j_gene: TRBJ1-6
d_gene: TRBD1
v_gene: TRBV10-3

CDR3nt: TGCGCCAGCAGCTTGGCCCGGGAGAACACCGGGGAGCTGTTTTTT
CDR3aa: CASSLARENTGELFF
abundance: .
j_gene: TRBJ2-2
d_gene: .
v_gene: TRBV5-1